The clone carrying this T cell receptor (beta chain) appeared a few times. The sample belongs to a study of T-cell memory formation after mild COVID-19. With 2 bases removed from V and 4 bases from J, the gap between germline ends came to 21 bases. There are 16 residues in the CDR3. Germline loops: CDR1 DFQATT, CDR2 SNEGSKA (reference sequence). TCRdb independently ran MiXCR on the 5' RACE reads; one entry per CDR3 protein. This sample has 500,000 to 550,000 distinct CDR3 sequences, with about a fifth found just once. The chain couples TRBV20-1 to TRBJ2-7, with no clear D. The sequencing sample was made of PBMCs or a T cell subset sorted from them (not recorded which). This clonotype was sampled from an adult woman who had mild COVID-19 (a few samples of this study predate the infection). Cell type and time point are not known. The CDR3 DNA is TGCAGTGCTAGAAAGACAAGGATCGTGATGGGTTACGAGCAGTACTTC. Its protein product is CSARKTRIVMGYEQYF.